Given below is one T cell receptor beta chain in context. This clonotype has ten or more counts. Its recognized antigen is unknown. Per-base quality was not reported, and no clone a single base away is much larger than it. Every donor in the study was a healthy Caucasian. The twin cohort comprised three pairs of female monozygotic twins, all aged roughly 18 to 29 years. Positive isolation kits from Invitrogen were used to isolate the CD4+ and CD8+ T cell populations. CDR1 is given as SGHTA and CDR2 as FQGNSA, both from the germline V gene. Measured from the cysteine to the phenylalanine, the CDR3 is 15 residues long. The sequence is cut down to CDR3 DNA, 45 bases in frame from base 1. At the junction V is shortened by 0 bases and J by 4 bases, with 12 bases in between. This sample was included in a study of identical twins (dated by TCRdb to about 2016). Notes on the research overall: To test whether fetal clonotypes persist, this study deep-sequenced TCR alpha and beta repertoires from monozygotic twins, from unrelated adults of various ages, and from cord blood. To rule out contamination, replicate twin experiments were performed at different times with different library preparation protocols. On the study overall, not on this receptor specifically: Conclusions relied on cross-sectional statistical analysis, since the same donors could not be followed over many years. A weaker excess of twin sharing was found in beta out-of-frame sequences because the signal-to-noise ratio was lowered by fewer shared sequences. In monozygotic twins, recombination models systematically underestimated out-of-frame TCR alpha sharing, but the models matched the sharing seen between unrelated individuals. Abundant cord blood beta clonotypes had fewer insertions, young adult naive repertoires showed a similar but weaker trend, and memory repertoires showed no such trend. Out-of-frame TCR alpha sequences shared between twins showed an excess of low generation-probability sequences compared with coincidental sharing between unrelated individuals. Zero-insertion analyses could be partly confounded by invariant T cells such as MAIT and iNKT, though diverse VJ usage argued against such confounding for most clonotypes.

The library relied on 5' RACE. The listed sequencing device is Illumina HiSeq 2000. A universal primer binding site was introduced by template switching, and a unique molecular identifier was present in the final cDNA, enabling accurate counting of TCR cDNA molecules. Specific primers in the conserved constant-segment region were used to synthesize first-strand cDNA for TCR alpha and beta chains. To control for contamination, every cDNA library was double barcoded, receiving both a SMART-Mk sample barcode and Illumina barcodes. TruSeq adapter sequences along with Illumina sample barcodes were introduced in two successive PCR steps. Sequencing of the TCR alpha and beta cDNA libraries was done on the Illumina HiSeq platform using custom primers. The paper's data handling went like this. MiGEC processed the raw reads to extract unique molecular identifiers, while MiXCR was used to determine the CDR3 positions. For each individual, recombination models were inferred using an EM algorithm with the repgenHMM and IGoR tools. Shared clonotype analysis was performed with the tcR package in R, normalizing sharing by the product of cloneset sizes. To study raw recombination without the effects of thymic and clonal selection, out-of-frame nonproductive sequences were analyzed. TCRdb took the public reads, trimmed them with fastp at Q25, ran MiXCR for clone calling and kept in-frame beta chains. Each CDR3 protein gets just one entry, which takes the most common genes and DNA from the rows behind it. Here the V and J calls rest on TCRdb's processing, not on the authors' analysis. This sample is represented by about 490,000 distinct CDR3 sequences; 13% to 15% of them were singletons. Nearly 0.45% of the sample is held by the ten biggest clonotypes.

These data were also reused for a study on yellow fever vaccine responses in identical twins. As the second paper documents: The authors reported that the T cell response to vaccination in identical twins appeared partly convergent and partly personalized. The study precisely tracked vaccine-responding T cell clones in identical twins.

The sample consisted of CD4+ T cells sorted from blood. The rearrangement combines TRBV7-2 with TRBJ1-2, with the D gene call left open. This sequence originates from a woman younger than 35 in good health. The bases are TGTGCCAGCAGCTTAGCTGGCTTGGGAGGCTATGGCTACACCTTC. It encodes CASSLAGLGGYGYTF.